This TCR beta chain originates from a study of blood T cells in healthy people across ages. The CDR3 contains 14 residues. Germline CDR1 and CDR2: MNHEY and SVGAGI. The V gene lost 7 bases and the J gene lost 3 bases, with 12 bases spanning the gap. For the second PCR, which ran for about 7 to 11 cycles, a sample-barcoded 5' primer and a J-beta primer mix were used. TCRdb analysed the 5' RACE reads with MiXCR anew, one entry per CDR3 protein. The sample lists 1.5 million to 1.9 million distinct CDR3 sequences, roughly two fifths occurring once. The sequenced sample was blood. V is TRBV6-5 and J is TRBJ2-2, with TRBD1 as a possible D gene (6 bases). The source of this sequence is a woman between 18 and 29 years old in good health. The CDR3 DNA is TGTGCCAGCAAAAGGACAGCTTACACCGGGGAGCTGTTTTTT. Residues: CASKRTAYTGELFF.